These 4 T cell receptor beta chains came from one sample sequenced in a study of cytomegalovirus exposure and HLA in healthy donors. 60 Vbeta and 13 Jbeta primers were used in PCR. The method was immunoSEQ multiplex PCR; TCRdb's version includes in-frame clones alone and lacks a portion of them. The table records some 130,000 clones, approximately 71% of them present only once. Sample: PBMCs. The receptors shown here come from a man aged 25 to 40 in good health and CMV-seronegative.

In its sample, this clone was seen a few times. CDR3 DNA: TGCGCCAGCAGCTTGTTCCAGGGGGGTTTCGATGGCTACACCTTC. Translation gives CASSLFQGGFDGYTF. This sequence joins TRBV5-1 and TRBJ1-2, with 7 bases aligning to TRBD1. CDR3 size: 15 residues. Germline V lookup: CDR1 SGHRS, CDR2 YFSETQ. J was trimmed by 6 bases and V by 1 base; bases with no gene match: 9.

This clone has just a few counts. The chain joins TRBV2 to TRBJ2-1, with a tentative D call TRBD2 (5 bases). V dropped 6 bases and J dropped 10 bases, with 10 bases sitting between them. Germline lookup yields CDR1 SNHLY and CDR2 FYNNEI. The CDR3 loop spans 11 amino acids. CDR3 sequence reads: CASSPPGEQFF. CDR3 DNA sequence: TGTGCCAGCAGCCCCCCGGGGGAGCAGTTCTTC. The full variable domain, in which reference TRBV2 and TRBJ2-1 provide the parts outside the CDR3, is EPEVTQTPSHQVTQMGQEVILRCVPISNHLYFYWYRQILGQKVEFLVSFYNNEISEKSEIFDDQFSVERPDGSNFTLKIRSTKLEDSAMYFCASSPPGEQFFGPGTRLTVL.

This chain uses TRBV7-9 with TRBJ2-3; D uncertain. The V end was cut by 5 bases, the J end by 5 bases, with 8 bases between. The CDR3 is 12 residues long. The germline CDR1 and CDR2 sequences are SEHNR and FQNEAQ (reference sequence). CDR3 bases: TGTGCCAGCAGCCTAGTCGTAGATACGCAGTATTTT. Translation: CASSLVVDTQYF.

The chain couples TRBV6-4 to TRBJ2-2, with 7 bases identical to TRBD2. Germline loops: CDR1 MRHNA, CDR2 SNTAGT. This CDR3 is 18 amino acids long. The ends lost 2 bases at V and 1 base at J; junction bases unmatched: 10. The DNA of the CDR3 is TGTGCCAGCAGTGACACGTCCGGGACTACCCAGAACACCGGGGAGCTGTTTTTT. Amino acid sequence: CASSDTSGTTQNTGELFF.